This T cell receptor beta chain originates from a study of T cell responses to AZD1222 COVID-19 vaccine. TCRdb keeps only in-frame clones here, not all; method: immunoSEQ multiplex PCR. The sample includes 200,000 to 250,000 clones, about 92% of them seen just once. The V segment lost 1 base and the J segment 1 base; nucleotides outside the gene matches: 3. The CDR3 has 16 residues. Germline CDR1 reads SGHTA; CDR2 reads FQGNSA. The sample consisted of peripheral blood, taken on day 0 of MenACWY control vaccination. This sequence was found in an adult in good health. This chain joins TRBV7-2 and TRBJ1-3; the match to TRBD1 covers 8 bases. CDR3 coding DNA: TGTGCCAGCAGCTTAGGGGACAGGCTATCTGGAAACACCATATATTTT. Protein sequence: CASSLGDRLSGNTIYF.